This paragraph reports one T cell receptor beta chain. This entry is derived from a study of blood T cell repertoires in COVID-19. About the research overall: T cells, B-cell-depleted T cells, or PBMCs supplied cDNA or gDNA.

TCRdb's copy holds only in-frame clones and misses some; the assay was immunoSEQ multiplex PCR. The repertoire holds roughly 200,000 clones, approximately 85% seen once, with around 9.9% in the top ten. Trimming took off 2 bases at V and 8 bases at J, with 13 bases between the two ends. Germline loops: CDR1 GTSNPN, CDR2 SVGIG (reference sequence). This CDR3 is 13 amino acids long. The chain joins TRBV30 to TRBJ1-5; D not certain. Sequences were obtained from peripheral blood. The clonotype was recovered from a human donor with active or convalescent COVID-19. The donor label of this sample is uncertain. This CDR3 is CAWSIEAREPQHF. In nucleotides, the CDR3 is TGTGCCTGGAGTATAGAAGCCCGAGAGCCCCAGCATTTT.